The 9 T cell receptor beta chains presented below share a single source sample, sequenced in a study of blood T cell repertoires in COVID-19. Clones were sequenced by immunoSEQ multiplex PCR, and TCRdb holds only the in-frame ones, with some missing. The sample holds more than 150,000 clones, roughly four fifths seen once. Sequenced input: peripheral blood. The source of these receptors is a human donor in a cohort sampled during active COVID-19.

The chain employs TRBV19 and TRBJ1-2; 9 nucleotides line up with TRBD1. Germline loops: CDR1 LNHDA, CDR2 SQIVND (reference sequence). Germline trimming cut 3 bases from V and 7 bases from J; bases unmatched to any gene: 6. This CDR3 contains 14 residues. The CDR3 reads CASSIQQGASGYTF. The CDR3 bases are TGTGCCAGTAGTATCCAACAGGGGGCGAGTGGCTACACCTTC.

The V gene is TRBV12-3 or TRBV12-4, the J gene TRBJ2-5; D unresolved. The CDR3 totals 11 residues. Between the trimmed V and J ends, which lost 3 bases and 5 bases, there was a span of 4 bases. Here the CDR3 DNA reads TGTGCCAGCAGTTTTGAGGAGACCCAGTACTTC. Protein product: CASSFEETQYF.

This sequence joins TRBV5-6 and TRBJ2-7; D remains unclear. V was clipped by 3 bases and J by 0 bases, with 7 bases between them. The V gene's germline CDR1 is SGHDT and CDR2 YYEEEE. The CDR3 spans 13 residues. CDR3 protein: CASSSGVSYEQYF. CDR3 sequence (DNA): TGTGCCAGCAGCTCAGGCGTCTCCTACGAGCAGTACTTC.

V and J are TRBV6-1 and TRBJ1-5; D is perhaps TRBD1 (6 bases). CDR1 and CDR2 from the germline V gene are MNHNS and SASEGT. This CDR3 has 14 residues. V was clipped by 0 bases and J by 10 bases, with 13 bases between them. Here the CDR3 reads CASSEADRRIPQHF. CDR3 coding DNA: TGTGCCAGCAGTGAAGCCGACAGGAGGATCCCCCAGCATTTT.

V is TRBV11-1 and J is TRBJ2-5; 11 positions agree with TRBD2. Germline V gene sequence: CDR1 SGHAT, CDR2 FQDESV (reference sequence). CDR3 size: 16 residues. The junction had 6 bases not matched to a gene; V was cut back by 2 bases and J by 4 bases. DNA of the CDR3: TGTGCCAGCAGCTTAATAGCGGGGGGGCCCATAGAGACCCAGTACTTC. This codes for CASSLIAGGPIETQYF.

The chain joins TRBV24-1 to TRBJ2-1; D might be TRBD2 (5 bases). Germline V CDR1 and CDR2: KGHDR, SFDVKD. The CDR3 length is 13 residues. The V end lost 11 bases, the J end lost 2 bases, and 12 bases lay between the germline ends. The DNA for the CDR3 is TGTGCCATCTCTGAGGGTCCCTACAATGAGCAGTTCTTC. Amino acids: CAISEGPYNEQFF.

This clone was detected once. The CDR3: CASSLSGQGGHEQYF. In DNA, the CDR3 is TGTGCCAGCAGCTTATCGGGACAGGGTGGCCACGAGCAGTACTTC. The gene calls are TRBV13 and TRBJ2-7; 9 positions match TRBD1. Germline CDR1 reads PRHDT; CDR2 reads FYEKMQ (reference sequence). The V segment lost 2 bases and the J segment 5 bases; nucleotides outside the gene matches: 7. This CDR3 contains 15 residues.

This clone was counted between two and nine times. The chain employs TRBV25-1 and TRBJ1-2; D not resolved. V shed 4 bases and J shed 7 bases, with 19 bases lying between them. The CDR3 is made up of 15 amino acids. From germline, CDR1 is MGHDK and CDR2 SYGVNS. DNA for the CDR3: TGTGCCAGCAGTGTGAGGAAGGCAAGGCCGGGTGGCTACACCTTC. It is translated as CASSVRKARPGGYTF.

The chain recombines TRBV2 with TRBJ1-1, with D possibly matching TRBD1 (5 bases). This CDR3 has 15 residues. The V end was cut by 0 bases, the J end by 2 bases, with 10 bases between. The germline gives CDR1 SNHLY, CDR2 FYNNEI. CDR3 residues: CASSEAYRTNTEAFF. The CDR3 DNA follows: TGTGCCAGCAGTGAAGCTTACAGGACAAACACTGAAGCTTTCTTT. Full variable domain (rest looked up from reference TRBV2 and TRBJ1-1): EPEVTQTPSHQVTQMGQEVILRCVPISNHLYFYWYRQILGQKVEFLVSFYNNEISEKSEIFDDQFSVERPDGSNFTLKIRSTKLEDSAMYFCASSEAYRTNTEAFFGQGTRLTVV.